This record looks at one T cell receptor beta chain sequence and its context. The antigen remains undetermined. This sample is drawn from a study of shared clonotypes between healthy human individuals. The length of the CDR3 is 13 residues. Trimming removed 6 bases from V and 4 bases from J; junction bases left unmatched: 6. Germline values: CDR1 MNHEY, CDR2 SMNVEV (reference sequence). General study results and limits: Relative to memory subsets, naive subsets generally showed larger estimated richness.

Deep-level running was used for the assay. Some clones are missing from TCRdb's copy, which holds only in-frame ones; the method was immunoSEQ multiplex PCR. The repertoire includes some 690,000 clones, 90% of them detected once, and less than 40% sits in the top ten. The gene calls are TRBV27 and TRBJ2-7; 7 bases are shared with TRBD2. This receptor was taken from a man between 18 and 29 years old in good health. Some clones in this sample may be carry-over from other donors' samples. Sequenced material: memory CD8+ T cells from PBMCs. As for subset: CD45RO+ cells pooled with CCR7-negative TemRA cells. The CDR3 coding sequence is TGTGCCAGCAGCGTAGCGGGCCGATACGAGCAGTACTTC. Residues: CASSVAGRYEQYF.